Below, one T cell receptor beta chain is given with its context. TCRdb reprocessed the 5' RACE reads, keeping one entry per CDR3 protein, no DNA. With about 460,000 distinct CDR3 sequences in the sample, the ten largest clones hold approximately 1.4%. CDR1 is WSHSY and CDR2 is SAAADI in the germline V gene. The CDR3 contains 14 residues. These data originate in a study of T cells expressing NK-cell markers. Study in general: The authors sequenced eight donors, of whom seven were HCMV-seropositive and one was seronegative.

Sequencing was performed on blood T cells: a sorted CD56 or NKG2C T cell subset, CD4+ or CD8+ T cells, or bulk PBMC T cells (not recorded which). V is TRBV10-2 and J is TRBJ1-1; with no DNA, the TCRdb D assignment of TRBD1 cannot be verified. This clonotype was obtained from a woman aged 45-60 years in good health. The CDR3: CASSLDRGSTEAFF.